These 21 T cell receptor beta chains were all obtained from the same sample, sequenced in a study of immune evolution from preneoplasia to lung adenocarcinoma. Sequencing was performed with immunoSEQ multiplex PCR; in TCRdb, only in-frame clones are kept and a portion is missing. The table has roughly 3,500 clones, approximately 80% seen once. The material sequenced was FFPE minimally invasive lung adenocarcinoma tissue. All receptors come from a person between 60 and 80 years old with lung adenocarcinoma.

A few counts support this clone. The chain employs TRBV29-1 and TRBJ2-2, with a possible D match to TRBD1 (6 bases). The germline gives CDR1 SQVTM, CDR2 ANQGSEA. The ends were cut back, 6 bases at V and 4 bases at J, with 9 bases in the middle. This CDR3 spans 12 amino acids. CDR3 protein: CSVSQGTGELFF. CDR3 nucleotide sequence: TGCAGCGTCTCACAGGGCACCGGGGAGCTGTTTTTT.

This chain joins TRBV5-4 and TRBJ2-4, with 10 nucleotides matching TRBD1. The trim removed 4 bases at V and 3 bases at J, leaving 4 bases unmatched. The CDR3 length is 15 residues. The germline V gene has CDR1 SGHNT and CDR2 YYREEE (reference sequence). CDR3 in amino acids: CASSGQGVGKNIQYF. The CDR3, as DNA: TGTGCCAGCAGCGGACAGGGGGTGGGCAAAAACATTCAGTACTTC.

This clone was seen only a few times. The chain recombines TRBV7-8 with TRBJ2-1; D is undetermined. The germline gives CDR1 SGHVS, CDR2 FQNEAQ. Trimming shortened V by 7 bases and J by 7 bases, and 8 bases separated the two germline ends. The CDR3 sequence is 11 residues long. DNA for the CDR3: TGTGCCAGCAAAGAAACAAATGAGCAGTTCTTC. Translating gives CASKETNEQFF.

The chain combines TRBV20-1 with TRBJ2-1; D remains unclear. V dropped 5 bases and J dropped 4 bases, with 6 bases sitting between them. In germline, CDR1 is DFQATT, CDR2 SNEGSKA (reference sequence). This CDR3 contains 11 residues. The CDR3 region has the DNA TGCAGTGCTCTAACATACAATGAGCAGTTCTTC. Its translation: CSALTYNEQFF.

J is TRBJ2-5 and V is TRBV11-2, with 8 bases fitting TRBD2. The CDR3 is made up of 15 amino acids. V was clipped by 3 bases and J by 5 bases; unmatched bases: 8. The germline V gene encodes CDR1 SGHAT and CDR2 FQNNGV. CDR3 protein: CASSFGSGSGETQYF. CDR3 DNA sequence: TGTGCCAGCAGCTTCGGGAGCGGGAGCGGGGAGACCCAGTACTTC.

The V gene is TRBV5-1, the J gene TRBJ1-2, with D unclear. CDR3 length: 13 amino acids. Germline CDR1 is SGHRS and CDR2 is YFSETQ. V lost 0 bases and J lost 8, with 11 bases in between. The CDR3 region is CASSLASGEGYTF. The CDR3 coding sequence is TGCGCCAGCAGCTTGGCCAGCGGGGAGGGCTACACCTTC.

The V and J genes are TRBV19 and TRBJ2-3, with D perhaps matching TRBD1 (5 bases). Germline CDR1 and CDR2: LNHDA and SQIVND (reference sequence). Trimming removed 0 bases from V and 4 bases from J, with 23 bases in between. The CDR3 loop spans 19 amino acids. The CDR3 sequence is CASSIEGPGGFVNPDTQYF. In nucleotides, the CDR3 is TGTGCCAGTAGTATAGAGGGGCCCGGTGGTTTTGTAAATCCAGATACGCAGTATTTT.

CDR3: CASSVDREGNTIYF. In DNA, the CDR3 is TGCGCCAGCAGCGTGGACAGGGAAGGAAACACCATATATTTT. The rearrangement uses TRBV4-3 and TRBJ1-3; TRBD1 agrees at 8 bases. The germline gives CDR1 LGHNA, CDR2 YSLEER. CDR3 length equals 14 residues. The J segment lost 4 bases and the V segment lost 5 bases, leaving 4 bases of the junction unmatched.

The chain is built from TRBV6-1 and TRBJ2-2; D not resolved. Germline V gives CDR1 MNHNS, CDR2 SASEGT. This CDR3 spans 13 amino acids. Trimming cost V 0 bases and J 8 bases, with 7 bases left between them. This chain's CDR3 is CASSEALRGELFF. The CDR3 DNA is TGTGCCAGCAGTGAAGCGCTCCGTGGGGAGCTGTTTTTT.

The rearrangement uses TRBV29-1 and TRBJ2-3; 9 bases agree with TRBD1. J lost 4 bases, V lost 4 bases, and 6 bases had no gene match. The CDR3 length is 14 residues. CDR1 and CDR2 (germline): SQVTM, ANQGSEA. Here the CDR3 reads CSVGRTGVADTQYF. CDR3 sequence (DNA): TGCAGCGTTGGACGGACAGGGGTTGCAGATACGCAGTATTTT.

The chain is built from TRBV25-1 and TRBJ2-5, with D perhaps TRBD1 (6 bases). The CDR3 contains 15 residues. Germline CDR1 is MGHDK and CDR2 is SYGVNS. V was cut by 3 bases and J by 1 base, with 12 bases left in between. The CDR3 region has the DNA TGTGCCAGCAGTGACAGGGGCTCCTTCCAAGAGACCCAGTACTTC. Its translation is CASSDRGSFQETQYF.

The chain is built from TRBV5-4 and TRBJ1-2; 10 bases align to TRBD1. CDR1 SGHNT and CDR2 YYREEE come from the germline V gene (reference sequence). The CDR3 consists of 14 residues. J was trimmed by 4 bases and V by 4 bases; bases with no gene match: 4. DNA of the CDR3: TGTGCCAGCAGCCCGACAGGGGGCGGCTATGGCTACACCTTC. This gives the protein CASSPTGGGYGYTF.

This clone has only a few counts. The J gene is TRBJ2-1, the V gene TRBV29-1; D gene unclear. V was trimmed by 4 bases and J by 6 bases, leaving 16 bases between them. Germline loops: CDR1 SQVTM, CDR2 ANQGSEA. This CDR3 is built from 14 residues. The CDR3 loop is CSVVPATNPNEQFF. In nucleotides, the CDR3 is TGCAGCGTTGTTCCCGCGACCAACCCCAATGAGCAGTTCTTC.

This chain joins TRBV9 and TRBJ2-5; D is unclear. The germline V gene encodes CDR1 SGDLS and CDR2 YYNGEE. CDR3 length: 15 amino acids. Trimming stripped 0 bases from V and 1 base from J, with 10 bases between. The CDR3 region is CASSVDTTPQETQYF. CDR3 in DNA: TGTGCCAGCAGCGTAGATACTACCCCCCAAGAGACCCAGTACTTC.

In its sample, this clone was seen once. At one boundary the junction diverges from the germline segment, which might be a read error. V is TRBV7-3 and J is TRBJ2-2, with 11 bases that match TRBD2. Germline CDR1 and CDR2: SGHTA and FQGTGA. This CDR3 spans 15 amino acids. CDR3 nucleotides: TGTGCCAGCAACTTAGCGGGAGGGCCAGCCGGGGAGCTGTTTTTT. It is translated as CASNLAGGPAGELFF.

The chain employs TRBV7-6 and TRBJ2-3, with 8 bases aligning to TRBD1. This CDR3 has 15 residues. Trimming at V came to 1 base and at J to 5 bases, leaving 5 bases not matched to a gene. Germline V gene data show CDR1 as SGHVS and CDR2 as FNYEAQ. The CDR3 here is CASSLEVTGVDTQYF. DNA of the CDR3: TGTGCCAGCAGCTTAGAGGTGACAGGGGTAGATACGCAGTATTTT.

This chain joins TRBV4-3 and TRBJ1-2; D gene unclear. V gave up 0 bases and J gave up 5 bases, with 10 bases separating them. From germline, CDR1 is LGHNA and CDR2 YSLEER. The CDR3 contains 14 residues. This CDR3 is CASSQDRSSYGYTF. The CDR3 coding sequence is TGCGCCAGCAGCCAAGATAGGTCATCTTATGGCTACACCTTC.

This clone has more than one count but fewer than ten. The genes are TRBV6-5 and TRBJ1-2; possibly TRBD1 for D (6 bases). Germline CDR1 and CDR2: MNHEY and SVGAGI. Trimming took off 5 bases at V and 0 bases at J, with 13 bases between the two ends. The length of the CDR3 is 15 residues. The CDR3 coding sequence is TGTGCCAGCAGTGGACAAGGGGGGCCTAACTATGGCTACACCTTC. This encodes CASSGQGGPNYGYTF.

CDR3 protein: CASTLWTPGNQPQHF. The CDR3 coding sequence is TGTGCCAGCACCCTATGGACCCCCGGGAATCAGCCCCAGCATTTT. The rearrangement links TRBV7-3 to TRBJ1-5, with D unclear. Trimming pared 7 bases from V and 4 bases from J, leaving 17 bases between. The CDR3 consists of 15 residues. The V gene's germline CDR1 is SGHTA and CDR2 FQGTGA.

The chain employs TRBV15 and TRBJ1-4; D gene ambiguous. CDR3 length: 14 amino acids. V was clipped by 2 bases and J by 8 bases, with 12 bases between them. Germline V gene sequence: CDR1 LNHNV, CDR2 YYDKDF (reference sequence). DNA for the CDR3: TGTGCCACCAGCAGACAGGACTTGGGGGAAAAACTGTTTTTT. Translated, it gives CATSRQDLGEKLFF.

The rearrangement joins TRBV4-2 to TRBJ2-3, with 7 bases identical to TRBD2. The V segment lost 2 bases and the J segment 3 bases; nucleotides outside the gene matches: 8. This CDR3 contains 16 residues. Germline V gene lookup returns CDR1 LGHNA and CDR2 YNFKEQ. The CDR3 protein is CASSQHAGVRTDTQYF. For the CDR3, the DNA is TGTGCCAGCAGCCAACACGCGGGAGTACGGACAGATACGCAGTATTTT.